Listed below are T cell receptor beta chains from one sample, sequenced in a study of cytomegalovirus exposure and HLA in healthy donors. Data came from immunoSEQ multiplex PCR; TCRdb stores just in-frame clones and leaves some out. Found here are about 91,000 clones, 64% of them singletons; the top ten hold 2% to 2.5%. The specimen sequenced was PBMCs. The origin of the receptors is a human donor in good health. Both conserved end residues are part of each CDR3.

v_call	j_call	cdr3_aa
TRBV19	TRBJ1-1	CASTRQGAQTEAFF
TRBV7-9	TRBJ2-3	CASSSTSGDGDTQYF
TRBV9	TRBJ1-1	CASSAGRGTEAFF
TRBV6-5	TRBJ2-1	CASSRTGNNEQFF
TRBV6-1	TRBJ1-2	CASSESVVSGAYGYTF
TRBV15	TRBJ1-4	CATSREVRSNEKLFF
TRBV2	TRBJ1-5	CASSVWANQPQHF
TRBV29-1	TRBJ1-2	CSVGEGAYGYTF
TRBV7-2	TRBJ1-1	CASSFDRGRAEAFF
TRBV7-9	TRBJ2-5	CASSFSGGEKVTQYF
TRBV7-3	.	CASSMTSGYEQYF
TRBV6-5	TRBJ1-1	CASSRPRVTGGEAFF
TRBV7-6	TRBJ2-5	CASGVSGGTQYF
TRBV15	TRBJ1-5	CATSRDQQPQHF